One and the same sample provided the 25 T cell receptor beta chains below, sequenced in a study of post-analysis software for immune sequencing data (dated by TCRdb to 2013 to 2016). The full study reports these points: Significantly higher frequencies in patients than in controls were found for five TRBV segments, including TRBV5-6, TRBV5-1 and TRBV20-1.

Libraries were constructed by PCR. Sequencing used an Illumina HiSeq 2500. To reduce PCR and sequencing biases, unique molecular identifiers were incorporated into the TCR beta cDNA libraries. TCRdb itself trimmed the public reads at Q25 with fastp, ran MiXCR and retained productive beta chains. Duplicate CDR3 protein sequences are folded into a single record with the most common DNA and genes. The sample has approximately 730,000 distinct CDR3 sequences on record, around 42% of them singletons. The ten largest make up 4.9% of the sample. Their target antigens are unknown. The sequenced material came from blood. Receptors were obtained from a girl aged 10-17 years with multiple sclerosis.

This chain joins TRBV28 and TRBJ2-1, with 7 bases identical to TRBD1. In germline, CDR1 is MDHEN, CDR2 SYDVKM. CDR3 length: 14 residues. Germline trimming cut 5 bases from V and 12 bases from J; bases unmatched to any gene: 13. CDR3 coding DNA: TGTGCCAGCAGTCCAGAGACAGGGAAACGCCCGCAGTTCTTC. Amino acid sequence: CASSPETGKRPQFF.

This clonotype was detected only a few times. The J gene is TRBJ2-5, the V gene TRBV29-1; possibly TRBD1 for D (6 bases). The CDR3 is 13 residues long. Trimming took 3 bases from V and 3 from J, leaving 11 bases between them. Germline CDR1 reads SQVTM; CDR2 reads ANQGSEA. The CDR3 DNA reads as TGCAGCGTTGATATCGCAGGGGAAGAGACCCAGTACTTC. Its protein is CSVDIAGEETQYF.

The rearrangement links TRBV15 to TRBJ2-5, with D tentatively TRBD1 (5 bases). The CDR3 length is 15 residues. Trimming pared 0 bases from V and 2 bases from J, leaving 10 bases between. Germline CDR1 LNHNV, CDR2 YYDKDF (reference sequence). CDR3: CATSRDQGRQETQYF. The CDR3 DNA is TGTGCCACCAGCAGAGATCAGGGTCGGCAAGAGACCCAGTACTTC.

For this clonotype: At one of its ends the junction is not consistent with the germline gene, which may arise from a read error. This chain joins TRBV5-8 and TRBJ1-2; no clear D gene. The CDR3 runs to 13 residues. From germline, CDR1 is SGHTS and CDR2 YDEGEE. The CDR3 here is CASSFAGVYGCTF. For the CDR3, the DNA is TGTGCCAGCAGCTTTGCCGGGGTCTATGGCTGCACCTTC.

The J gene is TRBJ2-7, the V gene TRBV18, with 7 bases fitting TRBD1. This CDR3 has 14 amino acids. CDR1 and CDR2 from the germline V gene are KGHSH and LQKENI. With 3 bases clipped from V and 1 base from J, the junction kept 3 bases outside the gene matches. The CDR3 loop is CASSPETGSYEQYF. The CDR3 bases are TGTGCCAGCTCACCCGAGACAGGGTCCTACGAGCAGTACTTC.

This chain links TRBV5-1 with TRBJ1-6; 7 nucleotides agree with TRBD1. The CDR3 consists of 14 residues. Germline CDR1 reads SGHRS; CDR2 reads YFSETQ. V dropped 4 bases and J dropped 10; count of bases not matched to a gene: 8. CDR3 loop: CASSQRDSLSPLHF. The CDR3 nucleotides read TGCGCCAGCAGCCAACGGGACAGTTTATCACCCCTCCACTTT. The full variable domain, with the rest looked up from reference TRBV5-1 and TRBJ1-6, is KAGVTQTPRYLIKTRGQQVTLSCSPISGHRSVSWYQQTPGQGLQFLFEYFSETQRNKGNFPGRFSGRQFSNSRSEMNVSTLELGDSALYLCASSQRDSLSPLHFGNGTRLTVT.

This clonotype was seen a few times. The J gene is TRBJ2-7, the V gene TRBV28; 8 nucleotides agree with TRBD2. The end of the DNA aligns better with TRBJ2-5, so the J call may be wrong. Germline V CDR1 and CDR2: MDHEN, SYDVKM. The CDR3 consists of 15 residues. CDR3 loop: CASSLRAGARETQYF. The CDR3 coding sequence is TGTGCCAGCAGTTTAAGAGCGGGAGCTCGTGAGACCCAGTACTTC.

This clonotype appeared a few times. The gene calls are TRBV6-5 and TRBJ1-1; D not resolved. The CDR3 spans 14 residues. The germline gives CDR1 MNHEY, CDR2 SVGAGI. V was pared by 2 bases and J by 2 bases, with 9 bases between. CDR3 bases: TGTGCCAGCAGTTACAAGGACCTTAACACTGAAGCTTTCTTT. This translates into CASSYKDLNTEAFF.

The J gene is TRBJ2-5, the V gene TRBV20-1, with D unresolved. CDR3 size: 13 residues. The V and J ends lost 7 bases and 4 bases respectively, with 16 bases between them. The V gene's germline CDR1 is DFQATT and CDR2 SNEGSKA (reference sequence). Here the CDR3 reads CSVLATAGETQYF. Written as DNA, the CDR3 is TGCAGTGTTTTAGCTACTGCTGGAGAGACCCAGTACTTC.

This rearrangement joins TRBV29-1 to TRBJ2-1; no definite D call. The CDR3 is 10 amino acids. Germline V CDR1 and CDR2: SQVTM, ANQGSEA. V lost 7 bases, J lost 9 bases, and 10 bases lay in between. CDR3 bases: TGCAGCGCAAGCAAGGCTGAGCAGTTCTTC. Translating gives CSASKAEQFF.

This clonotype was found a few times. This chain joins TRBV12-3 or TRBV12-4 and TRBJ1-5; the match to TRBD1 covers 7 bases. V dropped 5 bases and J dropped 5; count of bases not matched to a gene: 6. The CDR3 is 14 residues long. The CDR3 region is CASSATGRDQPQHF. The CDR3 coding sequence is TGTGCCAGCAGTGCGACAGGGAGAGATCAGCCCCAGCATTTT.

This rearrangement joins TRBV6-6 to TRBJ1-5; tentative D call: TRBD1 (6 bases). The V end was cut by 2 bases, the J end by 5 bases, with 13 bases between. CDR1 and CDR2 (germline): MNHNY, SVGAGI (reference sequence). The CDR3 runs to 15 residues. The CDR3 nucleotides read TGTGCCAGCAGTTACGTTGGGGGCAGGGATCAGCCCCAGCATTTT. Translating it yields CASSYVGGRDQPQHF.

The genes are TRBV27 and TRBJ2-7; D possibly corresponds to TRBD1 (8 bases). V lost 7 bases, J lost 5 bases, and 24 bases lay in between. Germline values: CDR1 MNHEY, CDR2 SMNVEV (reference sequence). The CDR3 runs 16 residues. CDR3 in DNA: TGTGCCAGCATCCCCCCAGGGAGGGACAGGCTTGACGAGCAGTACTTC. This sequence encodes CASIPPGRDRLDEQYF.

The chain joins TRBV29-1 to TRBJ1-2, with D maybe TRBD1 (5 bases). This CDR3 has 13 amino acids. Germline V gives CDR1 SQVTM, CDR2 ANQGSEA. Trimming removed 3 bases from V and 5 bases from J, with 13 bases in between. CDR3 sequence: CSVDDGGGYGYTF. In DNA form, the CDR3 reads TGCAGCGTTGATGACGGGGGGGGGTATGGCTACACCTTC.

This sequence joins TRBV7-9 and TRBJ1-5; 8 bases fit TRBD1. After removal of 6 bases from V and 0 bases from J, the junction contained 4 bases not matched to a gene. The V gene's germline CDR1 is SEHNR and CDR2 FQNEAQ (reference sequence). This CDR3 has 15 amino acids. CDR3 protein: CASSMTGASNQPQHF. The CDR3 coding sequence is TGTGCCAGCAGTATGACAGGGGCTAGCAATCAGCCCCAGCATTTT.

The chain has TRBV6-5 and TRBJ1-1, with a weak D call TRBD1 (6 bases). This CDR3 contains 13 residues. The V end lost 2 bases, the J end lost 6 bases, and 10 bases lay between the germline ends. From germline, CDR1 is MNHEY and CDR2 SVGAGI. In DNA form, the CDR3 reads TGTGCCAGCAGTTACAATGGGGGCGCTGAAGCTTTCTTT. Translating gives CASSYNGGAEAFF.

In its sample, this clonotype was seen a few times. CDR3 bases: TGTGCCAGCAGCTTAGTGGGGGCCCTTGCGTTCGACGAGCAGTACTTC. Translating gives CASSLVGALAFDEQYF. The chain employs TRBV7-8 and TRBJ2-4, with D perhaps matching TRBD1 (6 bases). The DNA end is a closer match to TRBJ2-7, so the J assignment may be wrong. Germline-derived CDR1 and CDR2 are SGHVS and FQNEAQ. This CDR3 region has 16 residues.

This sequence joins TRBV20-1 and TRBJ2-3; maybe TRBD2 (6 bases). Germline CDR1 reads DFQATT; CDR2 reads SNEGSKA (reference sequence). The CDR3 covers 13 residues. V was trimmed by 5 bases and J by 7 bases, leaving 16 bases between them. CDR3 amino acids: CSARDFMAYTQYF. The CDR3 DNA reads as TGCAGTGCTCGGGACTTTATGGCATATACGCAGTATTTT.

This clonotype came up a few times. The V call is TRBV4-3, the J call TRBJ2-3, with 7 nucleotides matching TRBD2. CDR1 is LGHNA, CDR2 YSLEER, per germline. Losses at the gene ends were 0 bases for V and 7 bases for J; bases not matched to a gene: 10. This CDR3 spans 16 amino acids. CDR3 in DNA: TGCGCCAGCAGCCAAGATCCCTACAGCGGGACCAATACGCAGTATTTT. It translates to CASSQDPYSGTNTQYF.

This chain links TRBV12-5 with TRBJ1-5; D is unresolved. The CDR3 is made up of 11 amino acids. With 7 bases removed from V and 9 bases from J, the gap between germline ends came to 10 bases. The V gene's germline CDR1 is LGHNT and CDR2 FRNRAP. In DNA, the CDR3 is TGTGCTAGTGATTCCCTAAGGCCCCAGCATTTT. Its translation is CASDSLRPQHF.

This clonotype was recorded a few times. The chain employs TRBV29-1 and TRBJ1-2; D may be TRBD1 (6 bases). From germline, CDR1 is SQVTM and CDR2 ANQGSEA. The V and J ends lost 1 base and 4 bases respectively, with 7 bases between them. The CDR3 runs to 12 residues. The DNA of the CDR3 is TGCAGCGTTGAAGGGACAGTCTATGGCTACACCTTC. The encoded protein is CSVEGTVYGYTF.

The CDR3: CASSLVRGPGEQYF. CDR3 in DNA: TGTGCCAGCAGCTTAGTTCGGGGGCCGGGAGAGCAGTACTTC. This chain links TRBV11-2 with TRBJ2-4; perhaps D is TRBD1 or TRBD2 (6 bases each). The CDR3 runs to 14 residues. V was clipped by 1 base and J by 13 bases, with 17 bases between them. In germline, CDR1 is SGHAT, CDR2 FQNNGV.

The chain combines TRBV11-2 with TRBJ2-4; 10 nucleotides agree with TRBD2. The end of the DNA aligns better with TRBJ2-7, so the J call may be wrong. CDR1 and CDR2 from the germline V gene are SGHAT and FQNNGV. The CDR3 runs 15 residues. CDR3 DNA sequence: TGTGCCAGCAGCCCCGCCGGGACTAGCGTTTACGAGCAGTACTTC. Its translation is CASSPAGTSVYEQYF.

The CDR3 DNA is TGTGCCAGCGAGGGAGCTGGAAACACCATATATTTT. As protein: CASEGAGNTIYF. The chain combines TRBV5-5 with TRBJ1-3; D is undetermined. With 7 bases removed from V and 2 bases from J, the gap between germline ends came to 7 bases. Germline V gene sequence: CDR1 SGHKS, CDR2 YYEKEE (reference sequence). CDR3 size: 12 residues.

This clonotype was seen only a few times. The V call is TRBV29-1, the J call TRBJ1-5; 9 positions agree with TRBD1. The CDR3 totals 13 residues. With V trimmed by 4 bases and J by 3 bases, 1 base remained unmatched. Germline V gene lookup returns CDR1 SQVTM and CDR2 ANQGSEA. CDR3 nucleotide sequence: TGCAGCGTTGGGGACAGGGACAATCAGCCCCAGCATTTT. Residues: CSVGDRDNQPQHF.